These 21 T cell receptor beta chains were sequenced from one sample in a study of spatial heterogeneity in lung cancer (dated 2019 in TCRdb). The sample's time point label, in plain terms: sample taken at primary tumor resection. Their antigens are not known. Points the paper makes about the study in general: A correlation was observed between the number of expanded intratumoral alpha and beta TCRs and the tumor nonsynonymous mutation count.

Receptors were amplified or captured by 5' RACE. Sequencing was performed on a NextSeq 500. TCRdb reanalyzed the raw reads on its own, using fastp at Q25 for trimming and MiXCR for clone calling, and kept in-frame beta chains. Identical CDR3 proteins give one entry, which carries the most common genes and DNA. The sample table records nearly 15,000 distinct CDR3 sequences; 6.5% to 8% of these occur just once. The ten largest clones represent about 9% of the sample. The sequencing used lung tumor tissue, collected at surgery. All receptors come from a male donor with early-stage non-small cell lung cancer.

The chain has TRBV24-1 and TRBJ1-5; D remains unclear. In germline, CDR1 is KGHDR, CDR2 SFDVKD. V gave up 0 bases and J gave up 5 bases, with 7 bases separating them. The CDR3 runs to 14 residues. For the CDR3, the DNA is TGTGCCACCAGTGATTTGTCCGGTGATCAGCCCCAGCATTTT. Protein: CATSDLSGDQPQHF.

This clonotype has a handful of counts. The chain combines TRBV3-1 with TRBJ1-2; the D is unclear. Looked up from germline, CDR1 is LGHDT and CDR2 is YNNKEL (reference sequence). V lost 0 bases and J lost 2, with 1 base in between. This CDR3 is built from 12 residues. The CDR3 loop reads CASSQDNYGYTF. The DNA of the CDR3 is TGTGCCAGCAGCCAAGACAACTATGGCTACACCTTC.

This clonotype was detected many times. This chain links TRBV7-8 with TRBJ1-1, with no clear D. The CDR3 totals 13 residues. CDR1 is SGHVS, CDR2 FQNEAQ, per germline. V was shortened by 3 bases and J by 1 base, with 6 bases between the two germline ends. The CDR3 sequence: CASSLAGNTEAFF. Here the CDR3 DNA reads TGTGCCAGCAGCTTGGCAGGGAACACTGAAGCTTTCTTT.

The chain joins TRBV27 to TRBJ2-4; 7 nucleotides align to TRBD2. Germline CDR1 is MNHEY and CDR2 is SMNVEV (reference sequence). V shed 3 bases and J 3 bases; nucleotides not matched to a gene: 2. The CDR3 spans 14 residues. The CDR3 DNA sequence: TGTGCCAGCAGTTTCGCGGGAGTCAAAAACATTCAGTACTTC. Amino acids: CASSFAGVKNIQYF.

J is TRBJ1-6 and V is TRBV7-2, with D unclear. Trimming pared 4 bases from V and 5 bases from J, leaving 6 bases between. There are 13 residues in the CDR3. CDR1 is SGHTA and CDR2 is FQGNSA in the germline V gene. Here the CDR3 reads CASSSLNNSPLHF. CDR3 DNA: TGTGCCAGCAGCTCGCTTAATAATTCACCCCTCCACTTT.

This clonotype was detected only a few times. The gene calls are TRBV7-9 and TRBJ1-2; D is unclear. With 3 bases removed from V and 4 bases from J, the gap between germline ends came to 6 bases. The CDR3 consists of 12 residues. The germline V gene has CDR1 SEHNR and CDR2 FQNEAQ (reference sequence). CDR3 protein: CASSLAGYGYTF. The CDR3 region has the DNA TGTGCCAGCAGCTTGGCGGGCTATGGCTACACCTTC.

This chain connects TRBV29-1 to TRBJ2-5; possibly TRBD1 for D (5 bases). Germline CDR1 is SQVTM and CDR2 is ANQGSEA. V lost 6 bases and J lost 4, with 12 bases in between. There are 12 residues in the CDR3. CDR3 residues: CSVLRVAETQYF. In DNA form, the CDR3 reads TGCAGCGTCCTCAGGGTAGCAGAGACCCAGTACTTC.

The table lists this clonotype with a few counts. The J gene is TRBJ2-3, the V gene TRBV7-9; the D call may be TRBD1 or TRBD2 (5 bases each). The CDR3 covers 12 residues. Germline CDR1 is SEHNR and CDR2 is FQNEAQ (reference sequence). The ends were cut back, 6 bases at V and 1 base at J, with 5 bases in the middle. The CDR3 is CASRGGTDTQYF. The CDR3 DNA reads TGTGCCAGCAGGGGGGGCACAGATACGCAGTATTTT.

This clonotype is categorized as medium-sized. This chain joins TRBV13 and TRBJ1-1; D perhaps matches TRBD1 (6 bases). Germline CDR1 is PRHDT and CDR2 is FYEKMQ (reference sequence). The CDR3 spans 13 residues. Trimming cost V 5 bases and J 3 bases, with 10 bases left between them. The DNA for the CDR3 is TGTGCCAGCAGCCCTAACAGGGACACTGAAGCTTTCTTT. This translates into CASSPNRDTEAFF.

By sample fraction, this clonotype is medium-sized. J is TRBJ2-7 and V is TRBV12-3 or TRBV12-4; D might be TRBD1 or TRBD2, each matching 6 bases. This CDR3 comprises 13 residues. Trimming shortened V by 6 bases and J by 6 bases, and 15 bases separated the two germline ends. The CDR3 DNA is TGTGCCAGCAGCGCGACGGGGGCCTCCGAGCAGTACGTC. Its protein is CASSATGASEQYV.

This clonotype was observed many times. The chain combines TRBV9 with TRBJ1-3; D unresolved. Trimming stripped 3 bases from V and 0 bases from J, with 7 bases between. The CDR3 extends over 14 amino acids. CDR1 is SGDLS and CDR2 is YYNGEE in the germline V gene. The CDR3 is CASSDRFSGNTIYF. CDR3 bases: TGTGCCAGCAGCGACAGATTCTCTGGAAACACCATATATTTT.

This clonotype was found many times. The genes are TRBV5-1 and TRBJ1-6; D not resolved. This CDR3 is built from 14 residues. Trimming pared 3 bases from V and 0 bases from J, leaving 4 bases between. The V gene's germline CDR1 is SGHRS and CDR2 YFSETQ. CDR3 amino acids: CASSSSSYNSPLHF. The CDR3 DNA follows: TGCGCCAGCAGCTCGAGCTCCTATAATTCACCCCTCCACTTT.

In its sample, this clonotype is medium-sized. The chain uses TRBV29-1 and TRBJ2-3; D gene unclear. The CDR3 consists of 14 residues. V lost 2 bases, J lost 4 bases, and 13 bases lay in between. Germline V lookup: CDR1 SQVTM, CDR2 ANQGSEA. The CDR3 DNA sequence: TGCAGCGTTGAAATTTTGTTACTTTCAGATACGCAGTATTTT. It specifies CSVEILLLSDTQYF.

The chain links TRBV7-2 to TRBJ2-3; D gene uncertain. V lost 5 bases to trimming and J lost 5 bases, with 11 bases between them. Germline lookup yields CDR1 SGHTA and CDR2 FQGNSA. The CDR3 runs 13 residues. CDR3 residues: CASSRGLLDTQYF. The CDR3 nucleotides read TGTGCCAGCAGCCGAGGCCTTTTAGATACGCAGTATTTT.

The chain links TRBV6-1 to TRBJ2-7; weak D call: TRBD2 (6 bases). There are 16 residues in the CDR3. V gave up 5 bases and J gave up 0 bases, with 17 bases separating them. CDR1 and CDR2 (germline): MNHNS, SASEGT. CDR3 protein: CASSPHWGESSYEQYF. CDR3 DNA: TGTGCCAGCAGTCCCCATTGGGGGGAGAGCTCCTACGAGCAGTACTTC.

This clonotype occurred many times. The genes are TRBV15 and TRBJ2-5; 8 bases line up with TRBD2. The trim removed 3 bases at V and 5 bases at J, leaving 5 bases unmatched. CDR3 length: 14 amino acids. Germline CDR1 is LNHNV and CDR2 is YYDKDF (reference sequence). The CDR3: CATSRGLEGETQYF. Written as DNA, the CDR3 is TGTGCCACCAGCAGGGGACTAGAAGGGGAGACCCAGTACTTC.

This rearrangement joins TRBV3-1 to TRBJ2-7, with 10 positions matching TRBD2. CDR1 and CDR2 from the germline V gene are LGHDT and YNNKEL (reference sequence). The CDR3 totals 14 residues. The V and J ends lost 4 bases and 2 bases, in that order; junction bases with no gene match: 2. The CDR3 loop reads CASSRTSGAYEQYF. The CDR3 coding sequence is TGTGCCAGCAGCCGTACTAGCGGGGCCTACGAGCAGTACTTC.

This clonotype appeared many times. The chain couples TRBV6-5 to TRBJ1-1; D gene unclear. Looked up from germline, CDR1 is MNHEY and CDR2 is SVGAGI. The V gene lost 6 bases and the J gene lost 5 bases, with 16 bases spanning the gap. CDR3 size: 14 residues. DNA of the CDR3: TGTGCCAGCAGCACGGGCTCAAGGAGGACTGAAGCTTTCTTT. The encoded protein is CASSTGSRRTEAFF.

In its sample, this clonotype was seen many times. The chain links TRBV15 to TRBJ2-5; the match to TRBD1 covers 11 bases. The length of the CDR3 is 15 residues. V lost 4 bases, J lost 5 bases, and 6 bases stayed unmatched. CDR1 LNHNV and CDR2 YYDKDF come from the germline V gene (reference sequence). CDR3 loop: CATSTRTGGAETQYF. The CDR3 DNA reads TGTGCCACCAGCACCAGGACAGGGGGCGCGGAGACCCAGTACTTC.

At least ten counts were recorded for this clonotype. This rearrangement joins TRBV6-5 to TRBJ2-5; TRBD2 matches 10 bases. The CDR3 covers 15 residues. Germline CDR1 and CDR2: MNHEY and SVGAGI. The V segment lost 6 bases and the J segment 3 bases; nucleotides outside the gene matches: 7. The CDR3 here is CASRGSGTSEETQYF. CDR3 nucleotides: TGTGCCAGCAGAGGCTCCGGGACTAGCGAAGAGACCCAGTACTTC.

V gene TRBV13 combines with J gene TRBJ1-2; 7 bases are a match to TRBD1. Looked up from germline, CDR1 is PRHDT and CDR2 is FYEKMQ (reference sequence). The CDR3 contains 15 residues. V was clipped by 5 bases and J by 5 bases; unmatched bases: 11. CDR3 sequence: CASSPRTGDPYGYTF. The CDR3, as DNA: TGTGCCAGCAGCCCCCGGACAGGCGACCCTTATGGCTACACCTTC.